Below are 30 T cell receptor beta chains sequenced from a single sample in a study of Ad26.COV2.S vaccination and SARS-CoV-2 variants. Sequencing was performed with immunoSEQ multiplex PCR; in TCRdb, only in-frame clones are kept and a portion is missing. This sample has 440,000 or so clones, with approximately 90% found just once. The sample's treatment: 19 received Ad26.COV2.S at low or high dose, single or two shots; several received placebo; per-sample allocation not given. Vaccine and placebo recipients were sampled on day 63 after the first injection. The specimen comprised peripheral blood, sampled in a trial of Ad26.COV2.S vaccine versus placebo. These receptors all stem from a person between 18 and 60 years old who received the Ad26.COV2.S COVID-19 vaccine or a placebo.

J is TRBJ1-4 and V is TRBV29-1; 9 bases fit TRBD1. Trimming took 7 bases from V and 0 from J; bases not matched to a gene: 12. Germline assignment: CDR1 SQVTM and CDR2 ANQGSEA. The CDR3 contains 17 residues. CDR3 residues: CSAQQGAETATNEKLFF. CDR3 nucleotides: TGCAGCGCGCAACAGGGGGCTGAAACCGCAACTAATGAAAAACTGTTTTTT. Using reference TRBV29-1 and TRBJ1-4 for the parts outside the CDR3, the full variable domain is SAVISQKPSRDICQRGTSLTIQCQVDSQVTMMFWYRQQPGQSLTLIATANQGSEATYESGFVIDKFPISRPNLTFSTLTVSNMSPEDSSIYLCSAQQGAETATNEKLFFGSGTQLSVL.

The V and J genes are TRBV7-6 and TRBJ1-5; D unresolved. The CDR3 loop spans 16 amino acids. Trimming took 0 bases from V and 6 from J, leaving 15 bases between them. Per germline, CDR1 SGHVS and CDR2 FNYEAQ. The CDR3 nucleotides read TGTGCCAGCAGCTTAGCGCCTGTAGGGCTGGGTCAGCCCCAGCATTTT. Amino acid sequence: CASSLAPVGLGQPQHF.

The rearrangement joins TRBV7-6 to TRBJ1-6; no reliable D call. Trimming stripped 4 bases from V and 10 bases from J, with 17 bases between. The CDR3 has 15 residues. CDR1 is SGHVS, CDR2 FNYEAQ, per germline. The CDR3 region is CASSSSLDFGSPLHF. For the CDR3, the DNA is TGTGCCAGCAGCTCCAGTCTTGATTTTGGCTCACCCCTCCACTTT. Full variable domain (outside the CDR3, taken from reference TRBV7-6 and TRBJ1-6): GAGVSQSPRYKVTKRGQDVALRCDPISGHVSLYWYRQALGQGPEFLTYFNYEAQQDKSGLPNDRFSAERPEGSISTLTIQRTEQRDSAMYRCASSSSLDFGSPLHFGNGTRLTVT.

The rearrangement links TRBV5-4 to TRBJ1-5; 7 bases align to TRBD1. Germline CDR1 is SGHNT and CDR2 is YYREEE (reference sequence). The CDR3 length is 17 residues. Trimming removed 0 bases from V and 0 bases from J; junction bases left unmatched: 6. CDR3 DNA sequence: TGTGCCAGCAGCTTGGGGGATGGGACAGCTAGCAATCAGCCCCAGCATTTT. It codes for CASSLGDGTASNQPQHF.

This clone appeared a single time. This chain links TRBV10-3 with TRBJ1-1; 10 positions match TRBD1. V lost 3 bases to trimming and J lost 3 bases; unmatched junction nucleotides: 7. From germline, CDR1 is ENHRY and CDR2 SYGVKD. This CDR3 spans 16 amino acids. The CDR3 region is CAISDPGTGADTEAFF. In nucleotides, the CDR3 is TGTGCCATCAGTGACCCTGGGACAGGGGCGGACACTGAAGCTTTCTTT.

The V call is TRBV19, the J call TRBJ1-5, with D possibly TRBD1 on 5 matching bases. Germline V CDR1 and CDR2: LNHDA, SQIVND (reference sequence). The CDR3 totals 13 residues. The germline V and J ends were trimmed by 4 bases and 7 bases, with 11 bases remaining between them. In DNA form, the CDR3 reads TGTGCCAGTAGTAGTCAGGGAGGACAGCCCCAGCATTTT. It codes for CASSSQGGQPQHF.

V and J are TRBV6-5 and TRBJ1-1; perhaps TRBD1 as D (6 bases). Trimming took off 8 bases at V and 1 base at J, with 11 bases between the two ends. CDR3 length: 13 amino acids. From germline, CDR1 is MNHEY and CDR2 SVGAGI. The CDR3 DNA reads as TGTGCCAGCCTTGGACAGACGAACACTGAAGCTTTCTTT. Protein sequence: CASLGQTNTEAFF.

This chain links TRBV3-1 (or the pseudogene TRBV3-2) with TRBJ1-6, with 7 bases fitting TRBD1. There are 17 residues in the CDR3. From germline, CDR1 is LGHDT and CDR2 YNNKEL (reference sequence). V lost 0 bases to trimming and J lost 4 bases; unmatched junction nucleotides: 6. CDR3 nucleotides: TGTGCCAGCAGCCAAGACCCGACAGGGTGGTATAATTCACCCCTCCACTTT. Its protein is CASSQDPTGWYNSPLHF.

The chain carries TRBV5-8 and TRBJ2-2; D not resolved. This CDR3 has 12 amino acids. V was cut by 6 bases and J by 10 bases, with 13 bases left in between. CDR1 and CDR2 from the germline V gene are SGHTS and YDEGEE. The CDR3 bases are TGTGCCAGCAAGCACAGCCCGGAGGAGCTGTTTTTT. Its protein product is CASKHSPEELFF.

V usage is TRBV7-9 and J usage is TRBJ2-5; D is unresolved. Trimming removed 2 bases at V and 5 bases at J, with 15 bases between. CDR1 and CDR2 from the germline V gene are SEHNR and FQNEAQ (reference sequence). This CDR3 is 15 amino acids long. The CDR3 loop reads CASSLRRLPLETQYF. The CDR3 bases are TGTGCCAGCAGCTTACGCAGACTGCCACTCGAGACCCAGTACTTC.

Of note for this clone: This sample also contains other DNA sequences that code for the same CDR3. This sequence joins TRBV7-9 and TRBJ1-2, with D hard to call. Deletions cut 1 base from V and 7 bases from J, with 4 bases between. The CDR3 is made up of 11 amino acids. Germline-derived CDR1 and CDR2 are SEHNR and FQNEAQ (reference sequence). The CDR3 DNA is TGTGCCAGCAGCTTAGGTGGTGGCTACACCTTC. Translation: CASSLGGGYTF.

J is TRBJ1-3 and V is TRBV4-2, with D uncertain. The CDR3 is 14 amino acids. In germline, CDR1 is LGHNA, CDR2 YNFKEQ. Trimming left V 7 bases short and J 1 base short, with 11 bases between. CDR3 DNA: TGTGCCAGCACCTCGGTTGGGTCTGGAAACACCATATATTTT. Amino acid sequence: CASTSVGSGNTIYF.

The chain links TRBV21-1 to TRBJ2-3. TRBV21-1 is listed as a pseudogene. The length of the CDR3 is 14 residues. The CDR3 sequence is CASSRDWDTDTQYF. The CDR3 coding sequence is TGTGCCAGCAGCAGGGATTGGGACACAGATACGCAGTATTTT.

The chain employs TRBV10-3 and TRBJ2-7; TRBD2 matches at 10 bases. J gave up 6 bases and V 7 bases, and 9 bases lay outside the gene matches. The germline CDR1 and CDR2 sequences are ENHRY and SYGVKD. The CDR3 is 14 amino acids. The CDR3 DNA follows: TGTGCCATCACCCCGGGACTAGCGCGTTCCGAGCAGTACTTC. This codes for CAITPGLARSEQYF.

J is TRBJ1-5 and V is TRBV28; 7 positions agree with TRBD1. This CDR3 comprises 17 residues. After removal of 8 bases from V and 2 bases from J, the junction contained 15 bases not matched to a gene. The germline V gene has CDR1 MDHEN and CDR2 SYDVKM. CDR3 coding DNA: TGTGCCAGCCAAACACAGACAGGGAAGAAGGGCAATCAGCCCCAGCATTTT. This encodes CASQTQTGKKGNQPQHF.

The chain links TRBV7-8 to TRBJ2-2; TRBD2 aligns across 8 bases. Germline CDR1 reads SGHVS; CDR2 reads FQNEAQ. V shed 6 bases, J shed 4 bases, and the junction held 7 bases outside the gene matches. The CDR3 is made up of 15 amino acids. The CDR3 region has the DNA TGTGCCAGCAGGCCCCCCGGGAGGGCCACCGGGGAGCTGTTTTTT. This translates into CASRPPGRATGELFF.

V usage is TRBV6-1 and J usage is TRBJ1-2; D may be TRBD1 (6 bases). V was trimmed by 4 bases and J by 2 bases, leaving 17 bases between them. This CDR3 spans 16 amino acids. Germline CDR1 reads MNHNS; CDR2 reads SASEGT. The CDR3 nucleotides are TGTGCCAGCAGTGTATACTCACAGGGTTTCAACTATGGCTACACCTTC. This translates into CASSVYSQGFNYGYTF.

Concerning this clone itself: This CDR3 is also generated by other DNA sequences in the sample. Here the CDR3 reads CASSPLGNTGELFF. The CDR3, as DNA: TGTGCCAGCTCACCTCTGGGGAACACCGGGGAGCTGTTTTTT. The gene calls are TRBV18 and TRBJ2-2; no reliable D call. This CDR3 is built from 14 residues. Germline lookup yields CDR1 KGHSH and CDR2 LQKENI. V gave up 3 bases and J gave up 1 base, with 6 bases separating them. Complete variable domain (other parts from reference TRBV18 and TRBJ2-2): NAGVMQNPRHLVRRRGQEARLRCSPMKGHSHVYWYRQLPEEGLKFMVYLQKENIIDESGMPKERFSAEFPKEGPSILRIQQVVRGDSAAYFCASSPLGNTGELFFGEGSRLTVL.

This sequence joins TRBV9 and TRBJ2-1; a weak D match, TRBD1 (7 bases). The CDR3 extends over 15 amino acids. Per the germline V gene, CDR1 is SGDLS and CDR2 is YYNGEE. Between the trimmed V and J ends, which lost 3 bases and 5 bases, there was a span of 15 bases. CDR3 nucleotides: TGTGCCAGCAGCGCAGGGGGAGGACCGGACAATGAGCAGTTCTTC. It codes for CASSAGGGPDNEQFF. Together with reference TRBV9 and TRBJ2-1, the CDR3 gives the full variable domain: DSGVTQTPKHLITATGQRVTLRCSPRSGDLSVYWYQQSLDQGLQFLIQYYNGEERAKGNILERFSAQQFPDLHSELNLSSLELGDSALYFCASSAGGGPDNEQFFGPGTRLTVL.

V gene TRBV7-2 combines with J gene TRBJ2-2, with D possibly matching TRBD1 (8 bases). The CDR3 has 16 amino acids. Trimming cost V 3 bases and J 7 bases, with 18 bases left between them. Germline V gene data show CDR1 as SGHTA and CDR2 as FQGNSA. The CDR3 DNA reads TGTGCCAGCAGCTTCGGGGGGCAGGGGGCAGTCGGGGAGCTGTTTTTT. Translating it yields CASSFGGQGAVGELFF.

The chain is built from TRBV5-4 and TRBJ2-1; 7 positions agree with TRBD2. CDR1 is SGHNT and CDR2 is YYREEE in the germline V gene (reference sequence). This CDR3 is 17 amino acids long. V was pared by 4 bases and J by 1 base, with 11 bases of the junction left unmatched. The DNA of the CDR3 is TGTGCCAGCAGCCCCTCACTCACTAGCGTGTCCTACAATGAGCAGTTCTTC. Its translation: CASSPSLTSVSYNEQFF.

This clone showed up just a few times. The chain is built from TRBV10-3 and TRBJ2-1, with a possible D match to TRBD2 (6 bases). With 0 bases removed from V and 2 bases from J, the gap between germline ends came to 11 bases. Germline CDR1 reads ENHRY; CDR2 reads SYGVKD. The CDR3 sequence is 16 residues long. The CDR3 loop is CAISESVGGPYNEQFF. The CDR3 nucleotides read TGTGCCATCAGTGAGTCCGTGGGAGGCCCCTACAATGAGCAGTTCTTC.

This rearrangement joins TRBV5-6 to TRBJ2-3; D perhaps matches TRBD1 (5 bases). Germline values: CDR1 SGHDT, CDR2 YYEEEE. The CDR3 covers 16 residues. V was pared by 0 bases and J by 0 bases, with 11 bases between. The CDR3 DNA is TGTGCCAGCAGCTTGGTGGTCAGGGCCAGCACAGATACGCAGTATTTT. Translated, it gives CASSLVVRASTDTQYF.

The chain is built from TRBV7-2 and TRBJ1-5; 8 nucleotides line up with TRBD1. Germline CDR1 and CDR2: SGHTA and FQGNSA. The CDR3 has 15 residues. The V gene end was trimmed by 4 bases and the J gene end by 5 bases; junction bases not matched to a gene: 7. The CDR3, as DNA: TGTGCCAGCAGCTCCCAACAGGGGGTGGATCAGCCCCAGCATTTT. Translation gives CASSSQQGVDQPQHF.

The chain carries TRBV4-1 and TRBJ1-1, with 9 bases that match TRBD1. CDR3 size: 17 residues. The V gene end was trimmed by 3 bases and the J gene end by 10 bases; junction bases not matched to a gene: 18. Germline lookup yields CDR1 MGHRA and CDR2 YSYEKL. The DNA of the CDR3 is TGCGCCAGCAGCCATTCCCCCCGGCGGACAGGGGTAGATGGAGCTTTCTTT. Encoded protein: CASSHSPRRTGVDGAFF.

The rearrangement joins TRBV5-1 to TRBJ1-3; no definite D call. CDR1 and CDR2 from the germline V gene are SGHRS and YFSETQ. V was cut by 0 bases and J by 3 bases, with 7 bases left in between. The CDR3 length is 14 residues. The CDR3 sequence is CASSLGEFGNTIYF. In nucleotides, the CDR3 is TGCGCCAGCAGCTTGGGAGAATTTGGAAACACCATATATTTT. The whole variable domain, filled in from reference TRBV5-1 and TRBJ1-3, reads KAGVTQTPRYLIKTRGQQVTLSCSPISGHRSVSWYQQTPGQGLQFLFEYFSETQRNKGNFPGRFSGRQFSNSRSEMNVSTLELGDSALYLCASSLGEFGNTIYFGEGSWLTVV.

V and J are TRBV5-8 and TRBJ2-5; 8 nucleotides align to TRBD1. Looked up from germline, CDR1 is SGHTS and CDR2 is YDEGEE. The CDR3 extends over 16 amino acids. Trimming took 3 bases from V and 4 from J; bases not matched to a gene: 11. The CDR3 sequence: CASSSQTGVFGETQYF. Written as DNA, the CDR3 is TGTGCCAGCAGCTCCCAGACAGGGGTGTTTGGAGAGACCCAGTACTTC. Together with reference TRBV5-8 and TRBJ2-5, the CDR3 gives the full variable domain: EAGVTQSPTHLIKTRGQQATLRCSPISGHTSVYWYQQALGLGLQFLLWYDEGEERNRGNFPPRFSGRQFPNYSSELNVNALELEDSALYLCASSSQTGVFGETQYFGPGTRLLVL.

The chain recombines TRBV11-1 with TRBJ2-7; weak D call: TRBD2 (5 bases). Germline values: CDR1 SGHAT, CDR2 FQDESV (reference sequence). The CDR3 runs to 13 residues. The germline V and J ends were trimmed by 3 bases and 2 bases, with 8 bases remaining between them. The CDR3 loop reads CASSFGLTYEQYF. The CDR3 bases are TGTGCCAGCAGCTTTGGACTGACCTACGAGCAGTACTTC.

This rearrangement joins TRBV4-1 to TRBJ2-1, with D hard to call. In germline, CDR1 is MGHRA, CDR2 YSYEKL. V lost 6 bases, J lost 8 bases, and 20 bases lay in between. The CDR3 runs 15 residues. The CDR3 bases are TGCGCCAGCAGGCCGCGGCTATCCATAAGAGATGAGCAGTTCTTC. Translated: CASRPRLSIRDEQFF.

The chain combines TRBV6-5 with TRBJ1-2; D is undetermined. The CDR3 runs to 11 residues. Trimming pared 7 bases from V and 4 bases from J, leaving 7 bases between. Germline-derived CDR1 and CDR2 are MNHEY and SVGAGI. The CDR3 DNA sequence: TGTGCCAGCACCCTGCTCTATGGCTACACCTTC. It translates to CASTLLYGYTF.